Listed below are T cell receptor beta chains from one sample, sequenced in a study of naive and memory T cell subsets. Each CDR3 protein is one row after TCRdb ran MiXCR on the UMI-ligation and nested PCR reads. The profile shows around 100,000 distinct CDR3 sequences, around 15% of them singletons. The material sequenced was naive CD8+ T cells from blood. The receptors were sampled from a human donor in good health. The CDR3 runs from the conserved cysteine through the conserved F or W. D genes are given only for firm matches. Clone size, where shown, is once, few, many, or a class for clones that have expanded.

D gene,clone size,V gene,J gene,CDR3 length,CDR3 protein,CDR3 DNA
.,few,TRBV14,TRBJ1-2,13,CASSQIPTYGYTF,TGTGCCAGCAGCCAAATCCCGACCTATGGCTACACCTTC
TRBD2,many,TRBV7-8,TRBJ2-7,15,CASSLVSGAVYEQYF,TGTGCCAGCAGCTTAGTGAGCGGGGCGGTCTACGAGCAGTACTTC
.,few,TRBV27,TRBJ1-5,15,CASSLSGDLNQPQHF,TGTGCCAGCAGTTTATCGGGGGATCTCAATCAGCCCCAGCATTTT
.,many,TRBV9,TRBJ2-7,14,CASPVGGPGYEQYF,TGTGCCAGCCCCGTGGGTGGACCAGGCTACGAGCAGTACTTC
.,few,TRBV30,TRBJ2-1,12,CAWSAEGNEQFF,TGTGCCTGGAGTGCGGAGGGGAATGAGCAGTTCTTC
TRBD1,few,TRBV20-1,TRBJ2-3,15,CSARNFIWTGDTQYF,TGCAGTGCTAGGAACTTCATCTGGACAGGAGATACGCAGTATTTT
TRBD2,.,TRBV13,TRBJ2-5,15,CASSLMTSGTETQYF,TGTGCCAGCAGCTTAATGACTAGCGGGACTGAGACCCAGTACTTC
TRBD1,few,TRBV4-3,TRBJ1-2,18,CASSQEDTGGGLAYGYTF,TGCGCCAGCAGCCAAGAAGACACAGGGGGCGGCTTGGCCTATGGCTACACCTTC
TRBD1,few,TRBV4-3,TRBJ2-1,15,CASSQDRGLYNEQFF,TGCGCCAGCAGCCAAGATAGGGGGCTTTACAATGAGCAGTTCTTC
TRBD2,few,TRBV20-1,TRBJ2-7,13,CSAAGGGSYEQYF,TGCAGTGCTGCCGGCGGGGGATCCTACGAGCAGTACTTC
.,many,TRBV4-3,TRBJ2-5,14,CASSQGRGEETQYF,TGCGCCAGCAGCCAAGGTCGTGGAGAAGAGACCCAGTACTTC
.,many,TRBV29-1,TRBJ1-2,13,CSVESSGWDGYTF,TGCAGCGTTGAAAGCTCAGGGTGGGATGGCTACACCTTC
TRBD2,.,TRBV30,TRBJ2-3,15,CAWSRTSGRYDTQYF,TGTGCCTGGAGCCGGACTAGCGGGAGATACGATACGCAGTATTTT
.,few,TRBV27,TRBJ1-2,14,CASSLSSGNYGYTF,TGTGCCAGCAGTTTATCGTCTGGAAACTATGGCTACACCTTC
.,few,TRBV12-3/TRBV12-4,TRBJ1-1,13,CASSLLSGTEAFF,TGTGCCAGCAGTTTATTAAGCGGGACAGAAGCTTTCTTT
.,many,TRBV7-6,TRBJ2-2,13,CASSLPTTGELFF,TGTGCCAGCAGCTTACCGACGACCGGGGAGCTGTTTTTT
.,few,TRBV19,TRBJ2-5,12,CASSGNQETQYF,TGTGCCAGTAGCGGGAACCAAGAGACCCAGTACTTC